This T cell receptor (beta chain) derives from a study of OX40 agonist ivuxolimab in advanced cancers. Across the study: Patients in the trial were receiving intravenous ivuxolimab every 2 weeks, at doses of 0.01 to 10 mg/kg. The eligibility criteria allowed prior anti-PD-1, anti-PD-L1 or anti-CTLA-4 therapy, and 30% to 45% had some.

Turning to this clone: Its antigen is currently unknown.

The V gene's germline CDR1 is SGHNT and CDR2 YENEEA. This CDR3 is built from 12 residues. The ends were cut back, 3 bases at V and 10 bases at J, with 10 bases in the middle. Anyone with autoimmune disease history or systemic immunosuppression was excluded. Study-level points and caveats: In general, CD8+ T cells held more expanded clones than CD4+ did, on average.

This table comes from immunoSEQ multiplex PCR, and its TCRdb copy is limited to in-frame clones, with some not included. The sample yields approximately 47,000 clones, around 90% seen once. The TCR sequence derives from an adult with an advanced solid tumor such as melanoma, head and neck, liver or kidney cancer. V usage is TRBV11-3 and J usage is TRBJ2-1; no reliable D call. Here the sequenced sample was CD4+ or CD8+ T cells sorted from blood, taken in a trial of the OX40 agonist ivuxolimab. CDR3 in amino acids: CASSFQGAEQFF. The CDR3 nucleotides read TGTGCCAGCAGCTTTCAAGGCGCCGAGCAGTTCTTC.